The 16 T cell receptor beta chains presented below share a single source sample, sequenced in a study of tumor-infiltrating lymphocytes in primary liver carcinoma. In addition to blood RNA drawn from unsorted whole blood, germline DNA was extracted. Making TCR beta cDNA involved approximately 520 ng total RNA and a constant-region primer. It was through three nested multiplex PCR rounds of slightly modified ARM-PCR that TCR beta libraries arose. Use of TRBV1-TRBV30 forward primers with a C-beta reverse primer characterized the first two PCR rounds, which lasted 10 cycles each. From the multiplex PCR reads, TCRdb called clonotypes with MiXCR, one entry per CDR3 protein. There are around 210,000 distinct CDR3 sequences in the sample; approximately 65% occur only once, and roughly 7% lies in the top ten. The sequenced sample consisted of peripheral blood. Source of these receptors: a woman aged 60 to 75 with primary liver carcinoma and hepatitis B virus infection.

This clonotype has a handful of counts. Possible read error: a much larger clone is one base away. The V and J genes are TRBV5-6 and TRBJ2-6; 8 bases align to TRBD2. This CDR3 comprises 20 residues. From germline, CDR1 is SGHDT and CDR2 YYEEEE. CDR3 loop: CASSSTPGLGKTSGANALTF. The CDR3 bases are TGTGCCAGCAGCTCTACACCGGGACTAGGAAAAACCTCTGGGGCCAACGCCCTGACTTTC.

Notes on this clonotype: Since a much larger clone is just one base distant, this may be a read error. V is TRBV6-6 and J is TRBJ1-1; TRBD1 aligns across 7 bases. Germline V CDR1 and CDR2: MNHNY, SVGAGI (reference sequence). J lost 7 bases, V lost 5 bases, and 4 bases had no gene match. CDR3 size: 12 residues. The CDR3 bases are TGTGCCAGCAGTCCCCGGGACAGTGAAGCTTTCTTT. Translation: CASSPRDSEAFF.

Concerning this clonotype itself: A read error may account for a junction end that differs from germline. The chain has TRBV29-1 and TRBJ2-3, with D uncertain. The CDR3 consists of 11 residues. The germline CDR1 and CDR2 sequences are SQVTM and ANQGSEA. CDR3 sequence reads: CGVVRTDTRYF. DNA of the CDR3: TGCGGCGTGGTCCGAACAGATACGCGGTATTTT.

At least ten counts were recorded for this clonotype. The chain combines TRBV4-1 with TRBJ1-1, with 8 bases aligning to TRBD1. With V trimmed by 1 base and J by 2 bases, 3 bases remained unmatched. The CDR3 covers 15 residues. Germline V gives CDR1 MGHRA, CDR2 YSYEKL. CDR3 amino acids: CASSQADRENTEAFF. CDR3 nucleotide sequence: TGCGCCAGCAGCCAAGCGGACAGGGAAAACACTGAAGCTTTCTTT.

Notes on this clonotype: Germline is not matched at one junction end, which may reflect a read error. The chain has TRBV6-1 and TRBJ2-1; 10 bases match TRBD2. Germline V gives CDR1 MNHNS, CDR2 SASEGT. The CDR3 covers 15 residues. The CDR3 here is CANSEEAGGYNEQFF. For the CDR3, the DNA is TGTGCCAACAGTGAAGAAGCGGGAGGGTACAATGAGCAGTTCTTC.

Regarding this clonotype: Since no conserved phenylalanine or tryptophan closes the CDR3, a read error is the likely cause. The gene calls are TRBV29-1 and TRBJ2-1, with D hard to call. The CDR3 has 14 residues. V shed 6 bases and J shed 4 bases, with 16 bases lying between them. The germline CDR1 and CDR2 sequences are SQVTM and ANQGSEA. CDR3 DNA sequence: TGCAGCGTCACACTACTGGGAACATACAATGAGCAGTTCTCC. It encodes CSVTLLGTYNEQFS.

The rearrangement links TRBV7-8 to TRBJ2-7, with D perhaps TRBD1 or TRBD2 (5 bases each). Trimming stripped 5 bases from V and 2 bases from J, with 16 bases between. Germline loops: CDR1 SGHVS, CDR2 FQNEAQ. There are 15 residues in the CDR3. The CDR3 here is CASSPVLGVTYEQYF. CDR3 DNA sequence: TGTGCCAGCAGCCCGGTTTTGGGGGTGACCTACGAGCAGTACTTC.

The J gene is TRBJ2-7, the V gene TRBV11-2; D is unresolved. CDR3 length equals 16 residues. The germline gives CDR1 SGHAT, CDR2 FQNNGV. V was pared by 5 bases and J by 4 bases, with 21 bases between. CDR3 nucleotides: TGTGCCAGCAGCATCCATCATGCAGCGCTATTATACGAGCAGTACTTC. Protein: CASSIHHAALLYEQYF. The full variable domain, with the rest looked up from reference TRBV11-2 and TRBJ2-7, is EAGVAQSPRYKIIEKRQSVAFWCNPISGHATLYWYQQILGQGPKLLIQFQNNGVVDDSQLPKDRFSAERLKGVDSTLKIQPAKLEDSAVYLCASSIHHAALLYEQYFGPGTRLTVT.

This clonotype was found many times. The rearrangement uses TRBV6-2 or TRBV6-3 and TRBJ1-5; possible D gene TRBD1, 5 bases. CDR1 and CDR2 (germline): MNHEY, SVGEGT. The V and J ends lost 0 bases and 4 bases respectively, with 16 bases between them. The CDR3 is made up of 17 amino acids. As DNA, the CDR3 is TGTGCCAGCAGTTACTCCGCGGGGGGATGGTGGAATCAGCCCCAGCATTTT. Its protein product is CASSYSAGGWWNQPQHF.

V and J are TRBV7-9 and TRBJ2-3; D might be TRBD1 or TRBD2, each matching 5 bases. The CDR3 extends over 15 amino acids. Trimming stripped 0 bases from V and 2 bases from J, with 9 bases between. CDR1 SEHNR and CDR2 FQNEAQ come from the germline V gene (reference sequence). DNA for the CDR3: TGTGCCAGCAGCTTAGCGGGGACGACCACAGATACGCAGTATTTT. This gives the protein CASSLAGTTTDTQYF.

V and J are TRBV11-2 and TRBJ2-7; either TRBD1 or TRBD2 may supply D (5 bases each). Trimming left V 1 base short and J 3 bases short, with 10 bases between. Germline CDR1 SGHAT, CDR2 FQNNGV. The CDR3 has 14 amino acids. This chain's CDR3 is CASSLAGRVYEQYF. The CDR3 coding sequence is TGTGCCAGCAGCTTAGCAGGGAGAGTCTACGAGCAGTACTTC.

Points on this clonotype: The junction departs from the called germline gene at one end, perhaps through a read error. V and J are TRBV6-6 and TRBJ2-2; no reliable D call. This CDR3 has 16 residues. CDR1 and CDR2 from the germline V gene are MNHNY and SVGAGI (reference sequence). The CDR3 spells CASSYLGIANTGELFF. For the CDR3, the DNA is TGCGCCAGCAGTTACTTAGGGATAGCCAACACCGGGGAGCTGTTTTTT.

In the case of this clonotype: This may come from a read error, since a much larger clone is one base off. The rearrangement joins TRBV28 to TRBJ2-5; TRBD2 matches 8 bases. J gave up 7 bases and V 7 bases, and 17 bases lay outside the gene matches. The CDR3 spans 16 residues. Germline V lookup: CDR1 MDHEN, CDR2 SYDVKM. The CDR3 here is CASKKGRNSGKGTQYF. CDR3 in DNA: TGTGCCAGCAAAAAGGGCCGGAATAGCGGGAAGGGGACCCAGTACTTC.

On this clonotype itself: This may arise from a read error, as a much more abundant clone is one base away. V is TRBV6-2 or TRBV6-3 and J is TRBJ2-5; TRBD2 agrees at 8 bases. This CDR3 region has 15 residues. The germline V gene has CDR1 MNHEY and CDR2 SVGEGT. V lost 8 bases, J lost 4 bases, and 12 bases stayed unmatched. Here the CDR3 DNA reads TGTGCCAGCCCCCCCGCAGCGGGAGTCCCAGAGACCCAGTACTTC. It is translated as CASPPAAGVPETQYF.

A note on this clonotype: Possible read error: a much larger clone is one base away. The chain employs TRBV29-1 and TRBJ1-1; D gene unclear. Germline V gene data show CDR1 as SQVTM and CDR2 as ANQGSEA. The CDR3 spans 11 residues. CDR3 sequence reads: CGVEKTLEAFF. The DNA for the CDR3 is TGCGGCGTTGAGAAAACCCTAGAAGCTTTCTTT.

In this sample, this clonotype turned up once. The chain joins TRBV11-3 to TRBJ2-3; 9 bases align to TRBD2. Germline CDR1 SGHNT, CDR2 YENEEA. The CDR3 is 14 residues long. CDR3 protein: CTNSAGGYTDTQYF. CDR3 coding DNA: TGTACCAACAGTGCGGGGGGGTACACAGATACGCAGTATTTT.